These 17 T cell receptor beta chains were sequenced from one sample in a study of OX40 agonist ivuxolimab in advanced cancers. Clones were sequenced by immunoSEQ multiplex PCR, and TCRdb holds only the in-frame ones, with some missing. The sample holds 100,000 to 110,000 clones; 70% to 90% are singletons and the top ten take approximately 0.15%. The sample here was CD4+ or CD8+ T cells sorted from blood, taken in a trial of the OX40 agonist ivuxolimab. The receptors originated from an adult with an advanced solid tumor such as melanoma, head and neck, liver or kidney cancer.

Only one count was recorded for this clone. The chain has TRBV7-6 and TRBJ2-5; tentatively, D is TRBD2 (5 bases). Germline CDR1 and CDR2: SGHVS and FNYEAQ. This CDR3 contains 11 residues. V was trimmed by 7 bases and J by 7 bases, leaving 10 bases between them. The CDR3: CASTKEGTQYF. DNA for the CDR3: TGTGCCAGCACCAAAGAGGGGACCCAGTACTTC.

This rearrangement joins TRBV6-5 to TRBJ1-5; a possible D gene is TRBD1 (6 bases). Germline V gene data show CDR1 as MNHEY and CDR2 as SVGAGI. This CDR3 comprises 15 residues. V was clipped by 6 bases and J by 4 bases, with 16 bases between them. CDR3 loop: CASSRAGGLNQPQHF. CDR3 nucleotide sequence: TGTGCCAGCAGCCGTGCGGGGGGCCTGAATCAGCCCCAGCATTTT.

This chain links TRBV5-1 with TRBJ2-1; 8 bases fit TRBD1. The V and J ends lost 4 bases and 4 bases, in that order; junction bases with no gene match: 10. Germline CDR1 is SGHRS and CDR2 is YFSETQ. The CDR3 runs to 16 residues. The CDR3 sequence is CASSDSQGAKYNEQFF. CDR3 sequence (DNA): TGCGCCAGCAGCGATTCGCAGGGGGCAAAGTACAATGAGCAGTTCTTC. The full variable domain, with the rest looked up from reference TRBV5-1 and TRBJ2-1, is KAGVTQTPRYLIKTRGQQVTLSCSPISGHRSVSWYQQTPGQGLQFLFEYFSETQRNKGNFPGRFSGRQFSNSRSEMNVSTLELGDSALYLCASSDSQGAKYNEQFFGPGTRLTVL.

A word on this clone: Sequence at one end of the junction differs from germline and may be a read error. The rearrangement links TRBV7-8 to TRBJ2-1; no clear D. CDR3 length: 16 amino acids. Germline V lookup: CDR1 SGHVS, CDR2 FQNEAQ. The CDR3 DNA reads as TGTGCCAGCAGCCCATTTCTAGTGAGCTCCTACAATGAGCAGCTCTTC. Encoded protein: CASSPFLVSSYNEQLF.

CDR3 amino acids: CSGRTSGSAKNIQYF. The CDR3 nucleotides are TGCAGCGGGAGGACTAGCGGGAGTGCCAAAAACATTCAGTACTTC. This chain links TRBV29-1 with TRBJ2-4, with 13 bases matching TRBD2. Germline trimming cut 7 bases from V and 1 base from J; bases unmatched to any gene: 4. Germline assignment: CDR1 SQVTM and CDR2 ANQGSEA. This CDR3 contains 15 residues.

The chain is built from TRBV19 and TRBJ2-7; D is ambiguous. The CDR3 has 12 amino acids. V gave up 2 bases and J gave up 4 bases, with 6 bases separating them. Germline CDR1 and CDR2: LNHDA and SQIVND (reference sequence). The CDR3 coding sequence is TGTGCCAGTAGTATAAGCCAGTACGAGCAGTACTTC. It translates to CASSISQYEQYF. Combining the CDR3 with reference TRBV19 and TRBJ2-7 gives the whole variable domain DGGITQSPKYLFRKEGQNVTLSCEQNLNHDAMYWYRQDPGQGLRLIYYSQIVNDFQKGDIAEGYSVSREKKESFPLTVTSAQKNPTAFYLCASSISQYEQYFGPGTRLTVT.

This clone is a singleton in its sample. This chain connects TRBV4-1 to TRBJ2-3; TRBD2 might be the D (5 bases). Trimming removed 4 bases at V and 5 bases at J, with 7 bases between. CDR1 is MGHRA and CDR2 is YSYEKL in the germline V gene. The CDR3 is 12 residues long. CDR3 DNA sequence: TGCGCCAGCAGCCCTGAGGGAGATACGCAGTATTTT. This translates into CASSPEGDTQYF.

J is TRBJ2-2 and V is TRBV6-1; a possible D gene is TRBD1 (5 bases). The CDR3 is 14 residues long. V was shortened by 8 bases and J by 1 base, with 11 bases between the two germline ends. From germline, CDR1 is MNHNS and CDR2 SASEGT. CDR3 residues: CASSTDKNTGELFF. The CDR3 DNA sequence: TGTGCCAGCTCGACAGACAAGAACACCGGGGAGCTGTTTTTT.

V usage is TRBV7-2 and J usage is TRBJ2-5, with 12 bases that match TRBD2. CDR3 length equals 14 residues. The germline gives CDR1 SGHTA, CDR2 FQGNSA. V dropped 4 bases and J dropped 5; count of bases not matched to a gene: 2. The CDR3 region is CASSSSGGVETQYF. Written as DNA, the CDR3 is TGTGCCAGCAGCTCTAGCGGGGGGGTGGAGACCCAGTACTTC. The variable domain in full, with the rest retrieved from reference TRBV7-2 and TRBJ2-5, is GAGVSQSPSNKVTEKGKDVELRCDPISGHTALYWYRQSLGQGLEFLIYFQGNSAPDKSGLPSDRFSAERTGGSVSTLTIQRTQQEDSAVYLCASSSSGGVETQYFGPGTRLLVL.

The chain links TRBV27 to TRBJ2-5, with D perhaps assigned TRBD1 or TRBD2 (5 bases each). This CDR3 spans 13 amino acids. Per the germline V gene, CDR1 is MNHEY and CDR2 is SMNVEV (reference sequence). Deletions cut 4 bases from V and 4 bases from J, with 10 bases between. The chain's CDR3 is CASSSWGTETQYF. CDR3 DNA sequence: TGTGCCAGCAGTTCATGGGGGACAGAGACCCAGTACTTC.

This clone has only one observation. The chain links TRBV6-1 to TRBJ2-1; no clear D gene. Trimming pared 7 bases from V and 0 bases from J, leaving 7 bases between. The CDR3 totals 13 residues. Germline V gene data show CDR1 as MNHNS and CDR2 as SASEGT. The CDR3 nucleotides are TGTGCCAGCAACCCGCCCTCCTACAATGAGCAGTTCTTC. Its translation is CASNPPSYNEQFF.

The count of this clone is one. The V and J genes are TRBV30 and TRBJ2-7, with D unclear. Looked up from germline, CDR1 is GTSNPN and CDR2 is SVGIG (reference sequence). The CDR3 loop spans 11 amino acids. Trimming removed 2 bases from V and 6 bases from J, with 8 bases in between. The CDR3 region is CAWSRSSEQYF. CDR3 nucleotide sequence: TGTGCCTGGAGTAGGTCCAGCGAGCAGTACTTC.

The V gene is TRBV29-1, the J gene TRBJ1-2; no clear D. With 7 bases removed from V and 7 bases from J, the gap between germline ends came to 16 bases. Per the germline V gene, CDR1 is SQVTM and CDR2 is ANQGSEA. This CDR3 contains 12 residues. The CDR3 DNA reads TGCAGCGCCGGGTCCTGGAGTGTTGGCTACACCTTC. It translates to CSAGSWSVGYTF.

This clone was counted a single time. This chain joins TRBV7-2 and TRBJ1-5, with D perhaps TRBD1 (5 bases). CDR1 SGHTA and CDR2 FQGNSA come from the germline V gene. V shed 10 bases and J shed 2 bases, with 18 bases lying between them. The CDR3 consists of 15 residues. The CDR3 here is CATANDRGGNQPQHF. The CDR3 DNA reads TGTGCCACCGCGAACGATAGGGGAGGCAATCAGCCCCAGCATTTT.

The table lists this clone with a few counts. V gene TRBV9 combines with J gene TRBJ1-6; 8 bases map to TRBD1. Germline loops: CDR1 SGDLS, CDR2 YYNGEE. This CDR3 has 16 residues. V dropped 3 bases and J dropped 8; count of bases not matched to a gene: 10. This CDR3 reads CASSADRVLGDSPLHF. CDR3 nucleotide sequence: TGTGCCAGCAGCGCGGACAGGGTTTTAGGTGATTCACCCCTCCACTTT.

CDR3 residues: CTSSQDPRQNYGYTF. CDR3 in DNA: TGCACCAGCAGCCAAGATCCCCGGCAGAACTATGGCTACACCTTC. The rearrangement joins TRBV1 to TRBJ1-2. TRBV1 is flagged as a pseudogene. The CDR3 consists of 15 residues.

In its sample, this clone was seen a few times. The V gene is TRBV28, the J gene TRBJ1-1; D not resolved. CDR3 length: 13 residues. V was trimmed by 2 bases and J by 4 bases, leaving 8 bases between them. Germline values: CDR1 MDHEN, CDR2 SYDVKM. CDR3 bases: TGTGCCAGCAGTTTAGCGTCGAGCACTGAAGCTTTCTTT. Amino acid sequence: CASSLASSTEAFF.